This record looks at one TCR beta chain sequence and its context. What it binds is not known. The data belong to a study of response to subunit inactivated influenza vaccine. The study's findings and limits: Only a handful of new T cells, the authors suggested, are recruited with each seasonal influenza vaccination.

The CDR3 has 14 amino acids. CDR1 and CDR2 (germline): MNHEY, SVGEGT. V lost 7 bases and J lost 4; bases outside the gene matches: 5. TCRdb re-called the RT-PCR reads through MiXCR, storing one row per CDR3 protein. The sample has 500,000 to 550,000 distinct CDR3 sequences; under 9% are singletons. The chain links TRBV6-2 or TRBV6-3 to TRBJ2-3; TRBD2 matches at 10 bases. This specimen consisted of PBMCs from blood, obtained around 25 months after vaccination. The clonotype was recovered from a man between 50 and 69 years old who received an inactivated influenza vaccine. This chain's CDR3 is CASKASGGADTQYF. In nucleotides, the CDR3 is TGTGCCAGCAAGGCTAGCGGGGGTGCAGATACGCAGTATTTT.